The T cell receptor beta chain under discussion was sequenced for a study of blood T cell repertoires in COVID-19. CDR3 size: 15 residues. From germline, CDR1 is SGHVS and CDR2 FQNEAQ. J gave up 6 bases and V 5 bases, and 11 bases lay outside the gene matches. Profiling relied on immunoSEQ multiplex PCR, and the TCRdb table lists in-frame clones only, not all of them. This sample yields some 83,000 clones, of which 84% are seen a single time; roughly 4% belongs to the top ten. This clone was counted ten times or more. This sequence originates from a man aged 45-65 years with acute or convalescent COVID-19. The chain uses TRBV7-8 and TRBJ2-7; 9 nucleotides match TRBD2. Sequenced: peripheral blood. The CDR3, as DNA: TGTGCCAGCAGCCCCACGGAGGGACTAGCCCGCGAGCAGTACTTC. This gives the protein CASSPTEGLAREQYF.